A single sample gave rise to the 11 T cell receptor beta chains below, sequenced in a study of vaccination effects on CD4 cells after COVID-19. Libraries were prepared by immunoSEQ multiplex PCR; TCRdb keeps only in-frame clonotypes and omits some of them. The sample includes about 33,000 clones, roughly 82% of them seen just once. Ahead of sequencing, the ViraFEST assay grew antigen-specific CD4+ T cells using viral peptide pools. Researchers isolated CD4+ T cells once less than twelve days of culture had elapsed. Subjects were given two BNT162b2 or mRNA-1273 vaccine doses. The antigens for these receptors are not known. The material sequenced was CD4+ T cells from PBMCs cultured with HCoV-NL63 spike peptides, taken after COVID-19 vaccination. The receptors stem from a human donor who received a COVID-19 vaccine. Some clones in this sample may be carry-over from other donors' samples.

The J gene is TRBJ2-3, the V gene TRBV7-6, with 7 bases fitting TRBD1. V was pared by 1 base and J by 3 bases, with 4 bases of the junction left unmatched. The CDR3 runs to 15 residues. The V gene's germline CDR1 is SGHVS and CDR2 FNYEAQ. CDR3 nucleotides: TGTGCCAGCAGCTTAGGGACAGGCAGGACAGATACGCAGTATTTT. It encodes CASSLGTGRTDTQYF.

The CDR3 region is CATSLSGEKLFF. DNA of the CDR3: TGTGCCACTTCATTAAGTGGTGAAAAACTGTTTTTT. The chain employs TRBV3-1 (or the pseudogene TRBV3-2) and TRBJ1-4; no definite D call. V lost 10 bases, J lost 7 bases, and 13 bases lay in between. The CDR3 sequence is 12 residues long. Per germline, CDR1 LGHDT and CDR2 YNNKEL (reference sequence).

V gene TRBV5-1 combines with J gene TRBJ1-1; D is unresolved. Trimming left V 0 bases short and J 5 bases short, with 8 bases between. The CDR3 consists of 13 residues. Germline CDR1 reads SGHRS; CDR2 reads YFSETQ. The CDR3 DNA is TGCGCCAGCAGCTTGGGACCCCAGACTGAAGCTTTCTTT. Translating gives CASSLGPQTEAFF.

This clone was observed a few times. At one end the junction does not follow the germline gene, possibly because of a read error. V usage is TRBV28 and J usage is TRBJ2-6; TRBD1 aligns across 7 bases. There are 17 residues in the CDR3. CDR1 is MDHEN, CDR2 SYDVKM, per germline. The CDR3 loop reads CASSEPGQLSGANVLTF. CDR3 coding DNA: TGTGCCAGCAGCGAGCCGGGACAGCTCTCTGGCGCCAACGTCCTGACTTTC.

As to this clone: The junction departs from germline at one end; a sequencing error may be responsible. CDR3 nucleotides: TGTGCCTGGGGTGTACGGATGAACACTGAAGCTTTCTTT. Its protein is CAWGVRMNTEAFF. The rearrangement uses TRBV30 and TRBJ1-1; D unresolved. The CDR3 runs to 13 residues. Germline assignment: CDR1 GTSNPN and CDR2 SVGIG (reference sequence).

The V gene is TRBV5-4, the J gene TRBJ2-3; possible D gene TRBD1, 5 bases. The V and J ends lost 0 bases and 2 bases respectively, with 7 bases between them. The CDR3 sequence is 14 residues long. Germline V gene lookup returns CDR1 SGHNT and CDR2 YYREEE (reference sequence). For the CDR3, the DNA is TGTGCCAGCAGCTTGGTACAGGCCACAGATACGCAGTATTTT. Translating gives CASSLVQATDTQYF.

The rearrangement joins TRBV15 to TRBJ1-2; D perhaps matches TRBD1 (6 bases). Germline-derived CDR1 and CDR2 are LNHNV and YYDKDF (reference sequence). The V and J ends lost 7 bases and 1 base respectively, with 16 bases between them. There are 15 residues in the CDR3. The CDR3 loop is CATTRDRQRNYGYTF. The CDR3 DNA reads TGTGCCACCACCCGAGACAGGCAACGTAACTATGGCTACACCTTC.

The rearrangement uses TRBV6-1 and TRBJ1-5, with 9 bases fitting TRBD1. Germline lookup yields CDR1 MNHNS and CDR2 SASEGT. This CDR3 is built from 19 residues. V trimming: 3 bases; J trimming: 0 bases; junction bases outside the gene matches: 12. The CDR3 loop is CASSDIKDRGFYSNQPQHF. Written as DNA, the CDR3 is TGTGCCAGCAGTGATATAAAGGACAGGGGATTTTATAGCAATCAGCCCCAGCATTTT.

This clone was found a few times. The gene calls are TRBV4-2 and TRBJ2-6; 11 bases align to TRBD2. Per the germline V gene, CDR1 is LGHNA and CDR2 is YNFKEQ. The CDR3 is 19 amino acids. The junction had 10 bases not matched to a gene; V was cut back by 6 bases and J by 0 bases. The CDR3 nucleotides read TGTGCCAGCAGTCGAGGGACTAGCGGATCGAGCTCTGGGGCCAACGTCCTGACTTTC. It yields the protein CASSRGTSGSSSGANVLTF.

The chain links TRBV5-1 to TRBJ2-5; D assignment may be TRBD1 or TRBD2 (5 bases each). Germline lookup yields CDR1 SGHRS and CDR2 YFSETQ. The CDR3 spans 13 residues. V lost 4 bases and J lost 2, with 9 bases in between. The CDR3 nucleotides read TGCGCCAGCAGCGGGACCTCGCAAGAGACCCAGTACTTC. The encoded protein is CASSGTSQETQYF.

CDR3 amino acids: CASNLAPQETQYF. CDR3 DNA: TGTGCCAGCAACCTTGCCCCACAAGAGACCCAGTACTTC. V gene TRBV5-6 combines with J gene TRBJ2-5, with no clear D. V was cut by 6 bases and J by 2 bases, with 11 bases left in between. CDR1 and CDR2 from the germline V gene are SGHDT and YYEEEE. This CDR3 is built from 13 residues.